Below, 18 T cell receptor beta chains from the same sample are listed, as sequenced in a study of blood T cell repertoires in COVID-19. TCRdb keeps only in-frame clones here, not all; method: immunoSEQ multiplex PCR. The sample records around 250,000 clones, 88% being singletons. The specimen sequenced was peripheral blood. These receptors originate from a woman between 65 and 79 years old with COVID-19, enrolled during active disease.

A few counts support this clone. The chain recombines TRBV28 with TRBJ1-1, with unresolved D. Germline CDR1 reads MDHEN; CDR2 reads SYDVKM. The length of the CDR3 is 16 residues. Trimming cost V 5 bases and J 4 bases, with 20 bases left between them. DNA for the CDR3: TGTGCCAGCAGTGCCCCCTCGACTCCCCGGGGCACTGAAGCTTTCTTT. Its protein is CASSAPSTPRGTEAFF.

As to this clone: A read error may produce the germline difference seen at one junction end. This chain uses TRBV6-6 with TRBJ1-2; D remains unclear. The CDR3 runs 16 residues. The germline V gene has CDR1 MNHNY and CDR2 SVGAGI (reference sequence). CDR3: CASSYSTRRMNYGYTF. The CDR3 nucleotides read TGTGCCAGCAGTTACTCGACCAGGAGGATGAACTATGGCTACACCTTT.

In this sample, this clone turned up once. The chain combines TRBV7-9 with TRBJ1-3; D is possibly TRBD1 (6 bases). Germline V gene sequence: CDR1 SEHNR, CDR2 FQNEAQ (reference sequence). The CDR3 is 14 residues long. The germline V and J ends were trimmed by 4 bases and 4 bases, with 11 bases remaining between them. The CDR3 region is CASSSGTRGNTIYF. CDR3 in DNA: TGTGCCAGCAGCTCGGGGACAAGGGGAAACACCATATATTTT. Variable domain in full (rest from reference TRBV7-9 and TRBJ1-3): DTGVSQNPRHKITKRGQNVTFRCDPISEHNRLYWYRQTLGQGPEFLTYFQNEAQLEKSRLLSDRFSAERPKGSFSTLEIQRTEQGDSAMYLCASSSGTRGNTIYFGEGSWLTVV.

This chain uses TRBV19 with TRBJ1-6; D possibly corresponds to TRBD1 (6 bases). Per the germline V gene, CDR1 is LNHDA and CDR2 is SQIVND (reference sequence). Trimming pared 3 bases from V and 6 bases from J, leaving 9 bases between. CDR3 length: 14 residues. This chain's CDR3 is CASSIGRGNSPLHF. CDR3 nucleotides: TGTGCCAGTAGTATCGGCAGGGGTAATTCACCCCTCCACTTT.

J is TRBJ1-5 and V is TRBV4-1; D is perhaps TRBD1 (5 bases). The length of the CDR3 is 14 residues. In germline, CDR1 is MGHRA, CDR2 YSYEKL. The V end lost 1 base, the J end lost 4 bases, and 8 bases lay between the germline ends. CDR3 in DNA: TGCGCCAGCAGCCAAGGAGACAGAAATCAGCCCCAGCATTTT. Amino acid sequence: CASSQGDRNQPQHF.

The genes are TRBV18 and TRBJ2-1; 10 bases are shared with TRBD2. V shed 2 bases and J 2 bases; nucleotides not matched to a gene: 9. CDR3 size: 18 residues. The germline V gene has CDR1 KGHSH and CDR2 LQKENI. The CDR3 protein is CASSPLAPSGSTYNEQFF. The CDR3 nucleotides read TGTGCCAGCTCACCATTAGCCCCTAGCGGGAGTACCTACAATGAGCAGTTCTTC.

The chain uses TRBV7-2 and TRBJ2-3; 13 bases line up with TRBD2. The trim removed 5 bases at V and 6 bases at J, leaving 8 bases unmatched. Germline V lookup: CDR1 SGHTA, CDR2 FQGNSA. The CDR3 runs 16 residues. The CDR3 loop is CASSRRLAGGSDTQYF. In nucleotides, the CDR3 is TGTGCCAGCAGCAGGCGACTAGCGGGAGGATCTGATACGCAGTATTTT.

The DNA for the CDR3 is TGTGCCAGTACCAGGACTAGCGGGAGGGGGGAGACCCAGTACTTC. Translating it yields CASTRTSGRGETQYF. The chain joins TRBV19 to TRBJ2-5, with 15 bases identical to TRBD2. The CDR3 sequence is 15 residues long. Germline values: CDR1 LNHDA, CDR2 SQIVND (reference sequence). V lost 7 bases, J lost 5 bases, and 5 bases stayed unmatched.

The CDR3 here is CASSQDMRLEQYF. CDR3 coding DNA: TGCGCCAGCAGCCAAGATATGCGTCTCGAGCAGTACTTC. V usage is TRBV4-1 and J usage is TRBJ2-7, with D unclear. The V and J ends lost 0 bases and 6 bases respectively, with 9 bases between them. The CDR3 length is 13 residues. Germline CDR1 MGHRA, CDR2 YSYEKL.

The chain is built from TRBV5-1 and TRBJ2-3, with 10 bases matching TRBD1. The CDR3 spans 16 residues. Germline trimming cut 0 bases from V and 1 base from J; bases unmatched to any gene: 2. Germline CDR1 is SGHRS and CDR2 is YFSETQ. The CDR3 DNA reads as TGCGCCAGCAGCTTGGGCGGGACAGGGGGCACAGATACGCAGTATTTT. Residues: CASSLGGTGGTDTQYF.

The chain carries TRBV28 and TRBJ2-5; 8 bases align to TRBD2. J gave up 5 bases and V 2 bases, and 7 bases lay outside the gene matches. The germline gives CDR1 MDHEN, CDR2 SYDVKM. This CDR3 spans 15 amino acids. CDR3 sequence: CASSLPGGGSETQYF. The CDR3, as DNA: TGTGCCAGCAGTTTACCGGGAGGGGGATCGGAGACCCAGTACTTC.

CDR3 sequence reads: CASSLRRPNTEAFF. CDR3 bases: TGTGCCAGCAGCTTGCGGCGGCCGAACACTGAAGCTTTCTTT. The rearrangement links TRBV11-1 to TRBJ1-1; D gene unclear. Trimming removed 3 bases at V and 1 base at J, with 9 bases between. CDR1 is SGHAT and CDR2 is FQDESV in the germline V gene (reference sequence). CDR3 length equals 14 residues.

This clone was observed once. V usage is TRBV11-2 and J usage is TRBJ2-7; the match to TRBD2 covers 7 bases. CDR1 SGHAT and CDR2 FQNNGV come from the germline V gene. Trimming took 2 bases from V and 3 from J; bases not matched to a gene: 10. This CDR3 has 16 amino acids. In DNA, the CDR3 is TGTGCCAGCAGCTTAAGGGCCGGGACTACTAACTACGAGCAGTACTTC. Protein product: CASSLRAGTTNYEQYF.

The V gene is TRBV5-1, the J gene TRBJ2-7; D is perhaps TRBD1 (7 bases). The CDR3 covers 14 residues. With 2 bases removed from V and 1 base from J, the gap between germline ends came to 10 bases. CDR1 SGHRS and CDR2 YFSETQ come from the germline V gene. CDR3 region: CASSFQGGSYEQYF. The CDR3 bases are TGCGCCAGCAGCTTTCAGGGGGGATCCTACGAGCAGTACTTC.

The chain combines TRBV28 with TRBJ1-2, with D tentatively TRBD1 (5 bases). Germline V gene sequence: CDR1 MDHEN, CDR2 SYDVKM. The V end lost 5 bases, the J end lost 8 bases, and 9 bases lay between the germline ends. The CDR3 runs 11 residues. The CDR3 is CASSDNRGYTF. For the CDR3, the DNA is TGTGCCAGCAGTGATAACAGGGGCTACACCTTC.

The chain links TRBV7-3 to TRBJ1-1; D is unclear. The CDR3 covers 13 residues. V lost 5 bases, J lost 2 bases, and 9 bases lay in between. The germline V gene has CDR1 SGHTA and CDR2 FQGTGA. This CDR3 is CASSPHFNTEAFF. The DNA of the CDR3 is TGTGCCAGCAGCCCTCACTTTAACACTGAAGCTTTCTTT. Full variable domain (outside the CDR3, taken from reference TRBV7-3 and TRBJ1-1): GAGVSQTPSNKVTEKGKYVELRCDPISGHTALYWYRQSLGQGPEFLIYFQGTGAADDSGLPNDRFFAVRPEGSVSTLKIQRTERGDSAVYLCASSPHFNTEAFFGQGTRLTVV.

V is TRBV7-2 and J is TRBJ2-7; D gene unclear. The germline V and J ends were trimmed by 4 bases and 2 bases, with 3 bases remaining between them. The germline CDR1 and CDR2 sequences are SGHTA and FQGNSA. This CDR3 is built from 11 residues. The chain's CDR3 is CASSSAYEQYF. In nucleotides, the CDR3 is TGTGCCAGCAGCTCTGCCTACGAGCAGTACTTC.

In its sample, this clone was seen once. The gene calls are TRBV28 and TRBJ1-1; D is undetermined. The CDR3 totals 11 residues. V was shortened by 7 bases and J by 1 base, with 4 bases between the two germline ends. The germline CDR1 and CDR2 sequences are MDHEN and SYDVKM. The CDR3 is CASTGNTEAFF. The CDR3 DNA reads as TGTGCCAGCACAGGGAACACTGAAGCTTTCTTT.